This is a list of T cell receptor beta chains from one sample in a study of T cells in Graves' hyperthyroidism and ophthalmopathy. TCRdb passed the multiplex PCR reads through MiXCR, listing each CDR3 protein once. The table shows some 200,000 distinct CDR3 sequences, with about a sixth occurring only once. Sequencing was done on a sample of blood. The receptors come from a woman in her forties or fifties with Graves' hyperthyroidism. The CDR3 runs from the conserved cysteine through the conserved F or W. D genes are given only for firm matches. Size is stated for part of the rows, as once, few or many counts, or as a class when the clone is expanded.

>TRBJ2-5|TRBV7-2|many|NA
CASSQSQETQYF
TGTGCCAGCAGCCAATCCCAAGAGACCCAGTACTTC
>TRBJ2-1|TRBV6-1|few|NA
CASNPYGPSYNEQFF
TGTGCCAGCAACCCATATGGACCCTCCTACAATGAGCAGTTCTTC
>TRBJ2-7|TRBV12-3/TRBV12-4|many|NA
CASSLRPEGSYEQYF
TGTGCCAGCAGTTTACGGCCCGAGGGGTCCTACGAGCAGTACTTC
>TRBJ1-5|TRBV29-1|few|NA
CSVEQHPNQPQHF
TGCAGCGTTGAACAACACCCCAATCAGCCCCAGCATTTT
>TRBJ1-1|TRBV30|NA|NA
CAWRGGGIAEAFF
TGTGCCTGGAGGGGGGGGGGTATCGCTGAAGCTTTCTTT
>TRBJ1-2|TRBV18|many|NA
CASSQNNYGYTF
TGTGCCAGCTCACAAAATAACTATGGCTACACCTTC
>TRBJ1-2|TRBV5-5|NA|TRBD1
CASSSDRALYGYTF
TGTGCCAGCAGCTCTGACAGGGCCCTCTATGGCTACACCTTC
>TRBJ1-2|TRBV28|many|TRBD1
CASRGQGGNGYTF
TGTGCCAGCAGGGGACAGGGAGGGAATGGCTACACCTTC
>TRBJ2-1|TRBV5-1|NA|NA
CASAGEDNEQFF
TGCGCCAGCGCTGGTGAGGACAATGAGCAGTTCTTC
>TRBJ2-7|TRBV6-2/TRBV6-3|many|NA
CASSALNSYEQYF
TGTGCCAGCAGCGCCCTTAATTCCTACGAGCAGTACTTC
>TRBJ1-2|TRBV10-1|NA|NA
CAILGTPNYGYTF
TGCGCCATCTTGGGGACGCCTAACTATGGCTACACCTTC
>TRBJ2-1|TRBV3-1|many|NA
CASSQDAGSSYNEQFF
TGTGCCAGCAGCCAAGATGCGGGGAGCTCCTACAATGAGCAGTTCTTC